This passage covers 19 T cell receptor beta chains from one sample sequenced in a study of shared clonotypes between healthy human individuals. Clones were read by immunoSEQ multiplex PCR, and TCRdb kept only the in-frame ones, dropping some. The data contain 2 million to 2.5 million clones, roughly 93% of them singletons. Input material: naive CD4+ T cells from PBMCs. The subset: CD45RA+ positively selected. These receptors were taken from a man younger than 35 in good health. Some clones in this sample may be carry-over from other donors' samples.

Comment on this clone: Different DNA sequences within this sample yield the same CDR3. V and J are TRBV5-1 and TRBJ1-3, with D possibly being TRBD1 (5 bases). Germline V gene lookup returns CDR1 SGHRS and CDR2 YFSETQ. CDR3 length: 15 amino acids. Trimming took off 2 bases at V and 0 bases at J, with 9 bases between the two ends. The CDR3 sequence is CASSFGGSSGNTIYF. The CDR3 nucleotides are TGCGCCAGCAGCTTTGGGGGGAGCTCTGGAAACACCATATATTTT.

The DNA of the CDR3 is TGTGCCAGCTCACCACCGGGCGGGACGGCAGGTCAGCCCCAGCATTTT. As protein: CASSPPGGTAGQPQHF. The chain couples TRBV18 to TRBJ1-5; tentatively, D is TRBD1 (5 bases). Germline values: CDR1 KGHSH, CDR2 LQKENI. Trimming stripped 0 bases from V and 6 bases from J, with 15 bases between. The CDR3 length is 16 residues.

This clone was seen a single time. This sequence joins TRBV27 and TRBJ2-5, with D possibly being TRBD1 (5 bases). The CDR3 covers 13 residues. Germline CDR1 is MNHEY and CDR2 is SMNVEV (reference sequence). Trimming took off 6 bases at V and 5 bases at J, with 13 bases between the two ends. The CDR3 loop is CASRSLGAETQYF. The CDR3 DNA sequence: TGTGCCAGCAGGTCGCTAGGGGCGGAGACCCAGTACTTC.

As to this clone: Other DNA sequences from this sample encode an identical CDR3 as well. This chain joins TRBV5-4 and TRBJ2-1; D gene ambiguous. The CDR3 is 11 residues long. Germline lookup yields CDR1 SGHNT and CDR2 YYREEE (reference sequence). The V end was cut by 5 bases, the J end by 3 bases, with 3 bases between. CDR3 sequence (DNA): TGTGCCAGCAGTTACTACAATGAGCAGTTCTTC. Translation: CASSYYNEQFF. Full variable domain (rest looked up from reference TRBV5-4 and TRBJ2-1): ETGVTQSPTHLIKTRGQQVTLRCSSQSGHNTVSWYQQALGQGPQFIFQYYREEENGRGNFPPRFSGLQFPNYSSELNVNALELDDSALYLCASSYYNEQFFGPGTRLTVL.

The V and J genes are TRBV9 and TRBJ1-2, with 11 positions matching TRBD1. The CDR3 totals 15 residues. With 3 bases clipped from V and 7 bases from J, the junction kept 8 bases outside the gene matches. CDR1 is SGDLS and CDR2 is YYNGEE in the germline V gene. The CDR3 nucleotides read TGTGCCAGCAGCGAGGGACAGGGGGTCGATTCTGGCTACACCTTC. Translating it yields CASSEGQGVDSGYTF.

The chain carries TRBV5-1 and TRBJ2-1; a possible D gene is TRBD2 (5 bases). The CDR3 totals 14 residues. Between the trimmed V and J ends, which lost 3 bases and 5 bases, there was a span of 12 bases. The germline gives CDR1 SGHRS, CDR2 YFSETQ. CDR3 sequence: CASSSGSFDNEQFF. CDR3 nucleotide sequence: TGCGCCAGCAGCTCGGGATCCTTCGACAATGAGCAGTTCTTC.

This clone was detected a few times. Other DNA variants within this sample encode the same CDR3. V and J are TRBV9 and TRBJ1-1; the D is unclear. CDR1 and CDR2 (germline): SGDLS, YYNGEE. Trimming left V 4 bases short and J 0 bases short, with 10 bases between. This CDR3 comprises 14 residues. CDR3 DNA: TGTGCCAGCAGCCCAACAGTGATGAACACTGAAGCTTTCTTT. Protein product: CASSPTVMNTEAFF.

The chain employs TRBV7-2 and TRBJ2-2; D is possibly TRBD2 (5 bases). CDR3 length: 17 amino acids. Between the trimmed V and J ends, which lost 3 bases and 1 base, there was a span of 15 bases. Germline V gene sequence: CDR1 SGHTA, CDR2 FQGNSA. The chain's CDR3 is CASSFKFGELNTGELFF. The CDR3 DNA is TGTGCCAGCAGCTTCAAGTTTGGGGAGCTGAACACCGGGGAGCTGTTTTTT. Full variable domain (remainder filled in from reference TRBV7-2 and TRBJ2-2): GAGVSQSPSNKVTEKGKDVELRCDPISGHTALYWYRQSLGQGLEFLIYFQGNSAPDKSGLPSDRFSAERTGGSVSTLTIQRTQQEDSAVYLCASSFKFGELNTGELFFGEGSRLTVL.

The V call is TRBV28, the J call TRBJ1-6; 7 nucleotides line up with TRBD1. J lost 7 bases, V lost 5 bases, and 5 bases had no gene match. CDR1 MDHEN and CDR2 SYDVKM come from the germline V gene. CDR3 length: 14 amino acids. Here the CDR3 DNA reads TGTGCCAGCAGTCGGGGACAGCGAAATTCACCCCTCCACTTT. Its translation: CASSRGQRNSPLHF. Looking up the rest from reference TRBV28 and TRBJ1-6 gives the full variable domain: DVKVTQSSRYLVKRTGEKVFLECVQDMDHENMFWYRQDPGLGLRLIYFSYDVKMKEKGDIPEGYSVSREKKERFSLILESASTNQTSMYLCASSRGQRNSPLHFGNGTRLTVT.

V gene TRBV10-1 combines with J gene TRBJ2-1; 9 nucleotides match TRBD2. V lost 5 bases and J lost 1; bases outside the gene matches: 0. Looked up from germline, CDR1 is WNHNN and CDR2 is SYGVQD (reference sequence). The CDR3 is 14 residues long. DNA for the CDR3: TGCGCCAGCAGTACTAGCGGGTCCTACAATGAGCAGTTCTTC. This codes for CASSTSGSYNEQFF.

V gene TRBV11-2 combines with J gene TRBJ1-3; TRBD1 might be the D (6 bases). Germline V lookup: CDR1 SGHAT, CDR2 FQNNGV. The ends were cut back, 5 bases at V and 0 bases at J, with 17 bases in the middle. This CDR3 spans 17 amino acids. CDR3 DNA sequence: TGTGCCAGCAGCCAAAGACAGGTGCGGAACTCTGGAAACACCATATATTTT. Protein product: CASSQRQVRNSGNTIYF.

This chain joins TRBV9 and TRBJ2-3, with 8 bases fitting TRBD2. This CDR3 contains 15 residues. The trim removed 4 bases at V and 2 bases at J, leaving 6 bases unmatched. The V gene's germline CDR1 is SGDLS and CDR2 YYNGEE. The CDR3 DNA follows: TGTGCCAGCAGCAGGGGGACTAGTTTCACAGATACGCAGTATTTT. Translating it yields CASSRGTSFTDTQYF. Drawing the rest from reference TRBV9 and TRBJ2-3, the complete variable domain is DSGVTQTPKHLITATGQRVTLRCSPRSGDLSVYWYQQSLDQGLQFLIQYYNGEERAKGNILERFSAQQFPDLHSELNLSSLELGDSALYFCASSRGTSFTDTQYFGPGTRLTVL.

V is TRBV18 and J is TRBJ2-5; the D gene is possibly TRBD1 (5 bases). Germline V gene data show CDR1 as KGHSH and CDR2 as LQKENI. Trimming removed 3 bases from V and 2 bases from J, with 13 bases in between. This CDR3 has 15 amino acids. The CDR3: CASSPSFRQQETQYF. For the CDR3, the DNA is TGTGCCAGCTCACCTTCTTTCCGACAGCAAGAGACCCAGTACTTC.

The V call is TRBV18, the J call TRBJ2-3, with unresolved D. The CDR3 consists of 15 residues. Deletions cut 2 bases from V and 0 bases from J, with 9 bases between. Germline values: CDR1 KGHSH, CDR2 LQKENI. This chain's CDR3 is CASSPSTDSTDTQYF. CDR3 DNA sequence: TGTGCCAGCTCACCAAGCACCGACAGCACAGATACGCAGTATTTT.

This chain connects TRBV21-1 to TRBJ1-5; the table's D call TRBD1 went unverified against the DNA. TRBV21-1 is flagged as a pseudogene. The CDR3 consists of 23 residues. The CDR3 nucleotides read TGTGCCAGCAGCAAAGAGACATGGAGGAAAGAGGGGGCGGCTTCTGGGAGCAATCAGCCCCAGCATTTT. Amino acids: CASSKETWRKEGAASGSNQPQHF.

CDR3 sequence: CASSTDSQNTGELFF. CDR3 DNA sequence: TGTGCCAGCAGTACGGACAGTCAGAACACCGGGGAGCTGTTTTTT. V and J are TRBV7-3 and TRBJ2-2, with D tentatively TRBD1 (6 bases). The CDR3 contains 15 residues. Trimming pared 6 bases from V and 1 base from J, leaving 12 bases between. The germline V gene has CDR1 SGHTA and CDR2 FQGTGA.

The genes are TRBV5-5 and TRBJ1-2; D not certain. Trimming removed 5 bases from V and 4 bases from J, with 21 bases in between. The germline CDR1 and CDR2 sequences are SGHKS and YYEKEE (reference sequence). The CDR3 loop spans 16 amino acids. CDR3 DNA sequence: TGTGCCAGCAGTCAGGAGTTCAGGCGAGATTTCTATGGCTACACCTTC. Protein product: CASSQEFRRDFYGYTF. Combining the CDR3 with reference TRBV5-5 and TRBJ1-2 gives the whole variable domain DAGVTQSPTHLIKTRGQQVTLRCSPISGHKSVSWYQQVLGQGPQFIFQYYEKEERGRGNFPDRFSARQFPNYSSELNVNALLLGDSALYLCASSQEFRRDFYGYTFGSGTRLTVV.

The CDR3 sequence: CASRKAYEQYF. The DNA for the CDR3 is TGTGCCAGTAGGAAGGCCTACGAGCAGTACTTC. The chain recombines TRBV6-1 with TRBJ2-7; D is unclear. CDR3 size: 11 residues. V lost 9 bases and J lost 2, with 8 bases in between. Per the germline V gene, CDR1 is MNHNS and CDR2 is SASEGT.

This clone has just one count. The chain recombines TRBV28 with TRBJ2-3; D assignment may be TRBD1 or TRBD2 (6 bases each). Between the trimmed V and J ends, which lost 6 bases and 0 bases, there was a span of 22 bases. Germline loops: CDR1 MDHEN, CDR2 SYDVKM. The CDR3 has 18 amino acids. As DNA, the CDR3 is TGTGCCAGCAGCTCACTTCCCCCGGGGGCTGCTAGCACAGATACGCAGTATTTT. Protein product: CASSSLPPGAASTDTQYF.